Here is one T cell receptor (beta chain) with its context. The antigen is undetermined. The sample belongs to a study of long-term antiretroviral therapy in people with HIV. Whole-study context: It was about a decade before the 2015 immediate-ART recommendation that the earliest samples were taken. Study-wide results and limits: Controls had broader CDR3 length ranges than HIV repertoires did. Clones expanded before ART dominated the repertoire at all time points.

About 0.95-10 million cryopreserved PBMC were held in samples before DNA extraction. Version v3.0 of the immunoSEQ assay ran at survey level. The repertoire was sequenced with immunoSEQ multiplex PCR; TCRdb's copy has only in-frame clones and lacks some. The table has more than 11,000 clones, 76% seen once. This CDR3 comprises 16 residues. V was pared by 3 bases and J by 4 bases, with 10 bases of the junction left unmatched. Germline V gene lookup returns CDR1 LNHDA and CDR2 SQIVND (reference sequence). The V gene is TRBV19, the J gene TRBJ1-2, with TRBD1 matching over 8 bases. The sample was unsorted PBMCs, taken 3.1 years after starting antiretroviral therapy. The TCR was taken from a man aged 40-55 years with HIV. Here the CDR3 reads CASSMTLTGVTYGYTF. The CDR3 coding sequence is TGTGCCAGTAGTATGACCCTGACAGGGGTCACCTATGGCTACACCTTC.